This is a list of T cell receptor beta chains from one sample in a study of beta chain features in type 1 diabetes. Libraries were prepared by immunoSEQ multiplex PCR; TCRdb keeps only in-frame clonotypes and omits some of them. The sample yields approximately 730,000 clones, roughly an eighth seen once. Material: naive CD4+ T cells from blood. The receptors here all came from a man between 18 and 35 years old with type 1 diabetes. Each CDR3 is given with its conserved first and last residue. The D gene is left open where the match is weak. Where a row states a size, it is once, few, many or the class of an expanded clone; other rows omit it.

TRBJ2-1,TRBD2,NA,TRBV30,15,TGTGCCTGGAGTGTACTTACTAGCGGGTGGAGTGAGCAGTTCTTC,CAWSVLTSGWSEQFF
TRBJ2-5,NA,few,TRBV29-1,12,TGCAGCGTTGAGGGGGTTCGGGAGACCCAGTACTTC,CSVEGVRETQYF
TRBJ2-7,TRBD1,few,TRBV27,16,TGTGCCAGCAGTCCCTACCGGACAGGGGGCTTTTACGAGCAGTACTTC,CASSPYRTGGFYEQYF
TRBJ1-1,TRBD1,few,TRBV18,16,TGTGCCAGCTCACGGTCCCGGACAGGGGGCGAGATCGGAGCTTTCTTT,CASSRSRTGGEIGAFF
TRBJ2-3,TRBD1,few,TRBV7-9,15,TGTGCCAGCAGAGTAGGGGACAGACCCACAGATACGCAGTATTTT,CASRVGDRPTDTQYF
TRBJ2-2,NA,few,TRBV11-3,16,TGTGCCAGCAGCTTAGATCGGGCGATTAACACCGGGGAGCTGTTTTTT,CASSLDRAINTGELFF
TRBJ2-5,NA,few,TRBV9,13,TGTGCCAGCAGCGTAGCTAAGGGGGAGACCCAGTACTTC,CASSVAKGETQYF
TRBJ2-5,NA,NA,TRBV5-1,16,TGCGCCAGCAGCTTGAGATCCCCGGGGTCTGATGAGACCCAGTACTTC,CASSLRSPGSDETQYF
TRBJ1-5,NA,few,TRBV7-2,14,TGTGCCAGCAGCTGGGACCTTGGCAATCAGCCCCAGCATTTT,CASSWDLGNQPQHF
TRBJ1-2,NA,few,TRBV30,13,TGTGCCTGGAGTGTATCTTCACCCTATGGCTACACCTTC,CAWSVSSPYGYTF
TRBJ1-3,NA,NA,TRBV18,15,TGTGCCAGCTCACCGGGCGAAGTCGCCGGAAACACCATATATTTT,CASSPGEVAGNTIYF
TRBJ2-5,NA,few,TRBV5-1,13,TGCGCCAGCAGCTTGGCGTTTGGGGAGACCCAGTACTTC,CASSLAFGETQYF
TRBJ2-5,NA,NA,TRBV25-1,12,TGTGCCAGCAGAGGGGTGGGGGAGACCCAGTACTTC,CASRGVGETQYF
TRBJ1-2,NA,few,TRBV19,16,TGTGCCAGTAGTCCCGAGGGGCCGGGCGCTTGGTATGGCTACACCTTC,CASSPEGPGAWYGYTF
TRBJ1-2,NA,few,TRBV25-1,15,TGTGCCAGCAGTGAATGGGGTAGTCCTCACTATGGCTACACCTTC,CASSEWGSPHYGYTF
TRBJ1-3,NA,NA,TRBV19,10,TGTGCCAGTAGTCACAACACCATATATTTT,CASSHNTIYF
TRBJ1-1,NA,NA,TRBV5-1,16,TGCGCCAGCAGCCGATCGGGCTTTTCCAAGAACACTGAAGCTTTCTTT,CASSRSGFSKNTEAFF
TRBJ2-5,NA,few,TRBV5-1,13,TGCGCCAGCAGCTTTGCGGCAGAAGAGACCCAGTACTTC,CASSFAAEETQYF
TRBJ2-7,NA,NA,TRBV2,11,TGTGCCAGCAGCCCGGGTCATGAGCAGTACTTC,CASSPGHEQYF
TRBJ2-7,TRBD1,few,TRBV5-1,15,TGCGCCAGCAGCCAGGGACAGCGTGAGTCTTACGAGCAGTACTTC,CASSQGQRESYEQYF
TRBJ2-3,TRBD2,NA,TRBV5-6,16,TGTGCCAGCGCAAGACTAGCGGGGGCCCAGGCAGATACGCAGTATTTT,CASARLAGAQADTQYF
TRBJ2-5,NA,few,TRBV7-2,13,TGTGCCAGCAGCTTAGGAGAAGGGGAGACCCAGTACTTC,CASSLGEGETQYF
TRBJ2-7,NA,NA,TRBV28,13,TGTGCCAGCGGCGGGCACATCACCTACGAGCAGTACTTC,CASGGHITYEQYF
TRBJ2-7,NA,NA,TRBV2,12,TGTGCCAGCAGCTCCGACAGCTACGAGCAGTACTTC,CASSSDSYEQYF
TRBJ1-2,NA,few,TRBV20-1,11,TGCAGTGCTAGGTGGGCCCAGGGTGACACCTTC,CSARWAQGDTF
TRBJ1-1,NA,NA,TRBV4-1,15,TGCGCCAGCAGCCCCCACCAGGGGCTGAACACTGAAGCTTTCTTT,CASSPHQGLNTEAFF
TRBJ2-7,NA,NA,TRBV25-1,15,TGTGCCAGCAGTGAATATAAGATCGCGGGCTACGAGCAGTACTTC,CASSEYKIAGYEQYF